This is a list of T cell receptor beta chains from one sample in a study of shared T cell receptors in the human thymus. The data were produced by immunoSEQ multiplex PCR, yet TCRdb's version contains in-frame clones alone and is incomplete. The sample contains approximately 730,000 clones, approximately 83% of which appear only once. This sample also belongs to another study, concerning human thymus T cells.

Sequencing was carried out using thymocytes. Receptors originate from a girl under three years old with a congenital heart defect. Both conserved end residues are part of each CDR3. D genes are given only for firm matches. The size of a clone is reported for some rows only, either as once, few or many, or as a class for expanded clones.

D gene,V gene,J gene,clone size,CDR3 length,CDR3 DNA,CDR3 protein
NA,TRBV6-5,TRBJ1-1,NA,14,TGTGCCAGCAGTTACACGGCACTACCGACTGAAGCTTTCTTT,CASSYTALPTEAFF
NA,TRBV15,TRBJ2-2,NA,16,TGTGCCACCAGCAGATGGGGCAACAGGGTCAAGGGGGAGCTGTTTTTT,CATSRWGNRVKGELFF
NA,TRBV5-1,TRBJ2-3,NA,16,TGCGCCAGCAGACTAGGGGCCGGGACTAGCACAGATACGCAGTATTTT,CASRLGAGTSTDTQYF
NA,TRBV5-4,TRBJ1-2,NA,19,TGTGCCAGCAGCTTGGTGGGGGGACGTCGGCTAGGATCTAACTATGGCTACACCTTC,CASSLVGGRRLGSNYGYTF
NA,TRBV5-1,TRBJ1-1,NA,16,TGCGCCAGCAGTCATTGCGAACGGGGGTTGGACACTGAAGCTTTCTTT,CASSHCERGLDTEAFF
TRBD2,TRBV5-1,TRBJ2-1,once,16,TGCGCCAGCAAAAGGATTTCGGCTAGCGGGGCCCATGAGCAGTTCTTC,CASKRISASGAHEQFF
TRBD1,TRBV4-3,TRBJ1-1,NA,18,TGCGCCAGCAGCCAAGCTACCGAACCGAGGGGGCGCGTCCCTGAAGCTTTCTTT,CASSQATEPRGRVPEAFF
NA,TRBV5-8,TRBJ2-1,NA,16,TGTGCCAGCAGCTGGGCGCGGGGACCTCTGAGCCATGAGCAGTTCTTC,CASSWARGPLSHEQFF
NA,TRBV6-1,TRBJ2-2,NA,19,TGTGCCAGCAGTGGTCTTCAGGATGGAGGGAACTCAAACACCGGGGAGCTGTTTTTT,CASSGLQDGGNSNTGELFF
NA,TRBV4-1,TRBJ1-2,few,15,TGCGCCAGCAGCCAAGTCCCTAAGCGGGACAATGGCTACACCTTC,CASSQVPKRDNGYTF
TRBD1,TRBV10-3,TRBJ2-1,NA,16,TGTGCCATCAGTGGGACCCCGGGACAGGGATACAATGAGCAGTTCTTC,CAISGTPGQGYNEQFF
NA,TRBV15,TRBJ2-7,few,15,TGTGCCACCAGCAGAGGGTACGGGGAGTCCCACGAGCAGTACTTC,CATSRGYGESHEQYF
NA,TRBV5-6,TRBJ1-2,NA,10,TGTGCCAGCAGCTTGCTTGGCTACACCTTC,CASSLLGYTF
TRBD1,TRBV15,TRBJ1-5,NA,18,TGTGCCACCAGCAGAGGAGGAGGACAGGTTTATAGCAATCAGCCCCAGCATTTT,CATSRGGGQVYSNQPQHF
TRBD1,TRBV4-1,TRBJ2-1,NA,18,TGCGCCAGCAGCCAAGTATTTAATTGGACAGGAAAACACAATGAGCAGTTCTTC,CASSQVFNWTGKHNEQFF
TRBD1,TRBV15,TRBJ2-1,NA,14,TGTGCCACCGTCGACAGGGCCAAATACAATGAGCAGTTCTTC,CATVDRAKYNEQFF
TRBD1,TRBV5-4,TRBJ1-2,NA,15,TGTGCCAGCAGCTTGGGAGACAGGGGGGTGTATGGCTACACCTTC,CASSLGDRGVYGYTF
NA,TRBV7-9,TRBJ2-7,NA,13,TGTGCCAGCAGCTCTTTCCTAACCTACGAGCAGTACTTC,CASSSFLTYEQYF
NA,TRBV28,TRBJ2-7,once,20,TGTGCCAGCAGTTTAGGACAGCAGGCCATCCCAAGGGCGGGAGCCTACGAGCAGTACTTC,CASSLGQQAIPRAGAYEQYF
NA,TRBV27,TRBJ1-4,NA,14,TGTGCCAGCAGTCTGGGAGTAACTAATGAAAAACTGTTTTTT,CASSLGVTNEKLFF
NA,TRBV7-2,TRBJ1-5,NA,14,TGTGCCAGCAGCTTAAAAGGGGTCAATCAGCCCCAGCATTTT,CASSLKGVNQPQHF
NA,TRBV5-1,TRBJ1-1,few,17,TGCGCCAGCAGCTTGGTCGCGGGGGCGACCCCGAACACTGAAGCTTTCTTT,CASSLVAGATPNTEAFF
NA,TRBV5-5,TRBJ1-5,once,14,TGTGCCAGCAGCTTTTCCGGGGAATATCAGCCCCAGCATTTT,CASSFSGEYQPQHF
NA,TRBV4-1,TRBJ2-5,once,16,TGCGCCAGCAGCCTGACTTCGACGGGAAGTCAAGAGACCCAGTACTTC,CASSLTSTGSQETQYF
NA,TRBV10-1,TRBJ2-7,NA,15,TGCGCCAGCAGTGAGTTTGTAAACAGGGTCTATGGGCAGTACTTC,CASSEFVNRVYGQYF
TRBD1,TRBV12-5,TRBJ2-5,NA,14,TGTGCTAGTGGTTTGGTACAGGGGGGTGAGACCCAGTACTTC,CASGLVQGGETQYF
NA,TRBV29-1,TRBJ1-4,few,13,TGCAGCGTCGCTTGGGTCGGGTATGAAAAACTGTTTTTT,CSVAWVGYEKLFF